These 20 T cell receptor beta chains were all obtained from the same sample, sequenced in a study of glioma-infiltrating T cells after dendritic cell vaccination. TCRdb's copy holds only in-frame clones and misses some; the assay was immunoSEQ multiplex PCR. This sample has 35,000 to 40,000 clones, with around 80% found just once. Sequences were derived from blood, sampled before dendritic cell vaccination. The source of these receptors is a human donor with glioblastoma.

This clone was counted between two and nine times. The V and J genes are TRBV5-6 and TRBJ1-2, with unresolved D. The germline V and J ends were trimmed by 0 bases and 2 bases, with 8 bases remaining between them. This CDR3 is 14 amino acids long. The germline V gene has CDR1 SGHDT and CDR2 YYEEEE. CDR3 in DNA: TGTGCCAGCAGCTTGGATGGCACGAACTATGGCTACACCTTC. Amino acids: CASSLDGTNYGYTF. Full variable domain (remainder filled in from reference TRBV5-6 and TRBJ1-2): DAGVTQSPTHLIKTRGQQVTLRCSPKSGHDTVSWYQQALGQGPQFIFQYYEEEERQRGNFPDRFSGHQFPNYSSELNVNALLLGDSALYLCASSLDGTNYGYTFGSGTRLTVV.

The J gene is TRBJ1-3, the V gene TRBV9; weak D call: TRBD1 (5 bases). The CDR3 has 13 amino acids. The germline CDR1 and CDR2 sequences are SGDLS and YYNGEE. V gave up 3 bases and J gave up 6 bases, with 10 bases separating them. As DNA, the CDR3 is TGTGCCAGCAGCGGGGACTTCGCAAACACCATATATTTT. It translates to CASSGDFANTIYF.

The rearrangement joins TRBV11-2 to TRBJ2-7; TRBD1 aligns across 10 bases. This CDR3 has 14 residues. CDR1 and CDR2 (germline): SGHAT, FQNNGV. V shed 6 bases and J 1 base; nucleotides not matched to a gene: 3. CDR3 loop: CASSRDRGSYEQYF. CDR3 nucleotide sequence: TGTGCCAGCAGTAGGGACAGGGGATCCTACGAGCAGTACTTC.

The J gene is TRBJ1-2, the V gene TRBV18; no firm D call. Germline V gene sequence: CDR1 KGHSH, CDR2 LQKENI. V lost 3 bases, J lost 5 bases, and 28 bases lay in between. The CDR3 length is 19 residues. In DNA form, the CDR3 reads TGTGCCAGCTCACCTTACCTAACCCGACAAGACCTGGGTGGTTATGGCTACACCTTC. This codes for CASSPYLTRQDLGGYGYTF.

V gene TRBV7-3 combines with J gene TRBJ2-7, with 10 nucleotides matching TRBD1. The CDR3 spans 15 residues. Per germline, CDR1 SGHTA and CDR2 FQGTGA. The J segment lost 7 bases and the V segment lost 2 bases, leaving 8 bases of the junction unmatched. In DNA form, the CDR3 reads TGTGCCAGCAGCTTAGGCCCCGACAGGGGGCTTGAGCAGTACTTC. It encodes CASSLGPDRGLEQYF. Full variable domain (missing parts from reference TRBV7-3 and TRBJ2-7): GAGVSQTPSNKVTEKGKYVELRCDPISGHTALYWYRQSLGQGPEFLIYFQGTGAADDSGLPNDRFFAVRPEGSVSTLKIQRTERGDSAVYLCASSLGPDRGLEQYFGPGTRLTVT.

This clone came up a few times. The chain has TRBV30 and TRBJ1-2, with 8 bases matching TRBD1. Germline-derived CDR1 and CDR2 are GTSNPN and SVGIG (reference sequence). The CDR3 sequence is 12 residues long. J lost 8 bases, V lost 4 bases, and 6 bases had no gene match. Here the CDR3 DNA reads TGTGCCTGGACCCGAGGGACAGGAGGCTACACCTTC. Translated, it gives CAWTRGTGGYTF.

V is TRBV7-2 and J is TRBJ2-7; maybe TRBD1 (6 bases). CDR1 is SGHTA, CDR2 FQGNSA, per germline. Trimming shortened V by 5 bases and J by 1 base, and 12 bases separated the two germline ends. The CDR3 loop spans 14 amino acids. The CDR3 DNA reads TGTGCCAGCAGCGCAGGGGCCGCTTCCTACGAGCAGTACTTC. This codes for CASSAGAASYEQYF.

The J gene is TRBJ2-1, the V gene TRBV29-1; 9 nucleotides match TRBD1. The trim removed 5 bases at V and 2 bases at J, leaving 4 bases unmatched. CDR3 size: 14 residues. Germline V gene sequence: CDR1 SQVTM, CDR2 ANQGSEA. For the CDR3, the DNA is TGCAGCGTTACCCGGGACAGGGCCTACAATGAGCAGTTCTTC. This codes for CSVTRDRAYNEQFF.

The chain carries TRBV30 and TRBJ2-7; D might be TRBD1 (6 bases). Between the trimmed V and J ends, which lost 4 bases and 2 bases, there was a span of 9 bases. There are 12 residues in the CDR3. Per germline, CDR1 GTSNPN and CDR2 SVGIG (reference sequence). CDR3 nucleotide sequence: TGTGCCTGGACGGACAGAACCTACGAGCAGTACTTC. Its protein product is CAWTDRTYEQYF.

This chain links TRBV28 with TRBJ2-7; D is possibly TRBD1 (6 bases). The CDR3 consists of 14 residues. V dropped 6 bases and J dropped 2 bases, with 14 bases sitting between them. CDR1 is MDHEN and CDR2 is SYDVKM in the germline V gene. The DNA of the CDR3 is TGTGCCAGCAGCCGAACTAACAGGGCCTACGAGCAGTACTTC. This encodes CASSRTNRAYEQYF.

This chain uses TRBV28 with TRBJ2-5; D not certain. Looked up from germline, CDR1 is MDHEN and CDR2 is SYDVKM. This CDR3 spans 14 amino acids. V gave up 4 bases and J gave up 0 bases, with 9 bases separating them. The CDR3 DNA follows: TGTGCCAGCAGTTGGCTACAGTACCAAGAGACCCAGTACTTC. Protein product: CASSWLQYQETQYF.

V gene TRBV11-3 combines with J gene TRBJ2-3, with D possibly being TRBD2 (5 bases). Looked up from germline, CDR1 is SGHNT and CDR2 is YENEEA. The V end lost 5 bases, the J end lost 0 bases, and 15 bases lay between the germline ends. CDR3 length: 16 residues. CDR3 sequence reads: CASSGTSSTSTDTQYF. Here the CDR3 DNA reads TGTGCCAGCAGCGGTACTAGTTCTACTAGCACAGATACGCAGTATTTT.

The rearrangement uses TRBV11-3 and TRBJ2-7; 10 positions match TRBD2. Germline V gene lookup returns CDR1 SGHNT and CDR2 YENEEA. The CDR3 is made up of 19 amino acids. After removal of 1 base from V and 0 bases from J, the junction contained 12 bases not matched to a gene. For the CDR3, the DNA is TGTGCCAGCAGCTTAGCGCTCCTAACTAGCGGGGTGAGCTCCTACGAGCAGTACTTC. Translating it yields CASSLALLTSGVSSYEQYF. Using reference TRBV11-3 and TRBJ2-7 for the parts outside the CDR3, the full variable domain is EAGVVQSPRYKIIEKKQPVAFWCNPISGHNTLYWYLQNLGQGPELLIRYENEEAVDDSQLPKDRFSAERLKGVDSTLKIQPAELGDSAVYLCASSLALLTSGVSSYEQYFGPGTRLTVT.

This chain uses TRBV4-1 with TRBJ2-7; 9 bases are a match to TRBD2. The CDR3 is 16 amino acids. Unmatched junction bases numbered 9, after V lost 4 bases and J lost 2 bases. CDR1 MGHRA and CDR2 YSYEKL come from the germline V gene. The CDR3 region has the DNA TGCGCCAGCAGCCCCGGTGGCCTAGCGGGACCCTACGAGCAGTACTTC. Protein product: CASSPGGLAGPYEQYF.

The chain recombines TRBV25-1 with TRBJ1-1; perhaps TRBD1 as D (5 bases). In germline, CDR1 is MGHDK, CDR2 SYGVNS. V lost 3 bases to trimming and J lost 5 bases, with 10 bases between them. The CDR3 spans 13 residues. CDR3 protein: CASSDRVGTEAFF. DNA of the CDR3: TGTGCCAGCAGTGACAGGGTGGGAACTGAAGCTTTCTTT.

This clone occurred a few times. The J gene is TRBJ2-2, the V gene TRBV7-3; TRBD1 is a possible D gene (5 bases). CDR1 is SGHTA, CDR2 FQGTGA, per germline. This CDR3 spans 17 amino acids. Trimming shortened V by 5 bases and J by 0 bases, and 16 bases separated the two germline ends. DNA for the CDR3: TGTGCCAGCAGCCCAAACCCGACAGTCGCGAACACCGGGGAGCTGTTTTTT. Residues: CASSPNPTVANTGELFF.

V is TRBV18 and J is TRBJ1-2; maybe TRBD1 (5 bases). This CDR3 region has 13 residues. V lost 3 bases and J lost 7, with 12 bases in between. Germline CDR1 KGHSH, CDR2 LQKENI. The CDR3 nucleotides are TGTGCCAGCTCACCGGTTGGGGACTCTGGCTACACCTTC. Translated, it gives CASSPVGDSGYTF.

The chain uses TRBV11-2 and TRBJ2-2; 10 nucleotides match TRBD2. The V gene end was trimmed by 5 bases and the J gene end by 1 base; junction bases not matched to a gene: 4. CDR1 and CDR2 from the germline V gene are SGHAT and FQNNGV. This CDR3 has 16 amino acids. CDR3 sequence (DNA): TGTGCCAGCAGCAAGCGGGGGGGAATGAACACCGGGGAGCTGTTTTTT. Translated, it gives CASSKRGGMNTGELFF.

The rearrangement uses TRBV6-1 and TRBJ1-2; TRBD1 might be the D (6 bases). Deletions cut 6 bases from V and 6 bases from J, with 14 bases between. The germline V gene encodes CDR1 MNHNS and CDR2 SASEGT. This CDR3 contains 13 residues. The CDR3 nucleotides read TGTGCCAGCAGAGAGACAGGTTACGATGGCTACACCTTC. Its protein is CASRETGYDGYTF.

This clone was detected a few times. V usage is TRBV25-1 and J usage is TRBJ1-2, with D hard to call. Trimming removed 2 bases at V and 4 bases at J, with 14 bases between. This CDR3 is built from 15 residues. Germline V gene data show CDR1 as MGHDK and CDR2 as SYGVNS. CDR3 in DNA: TGTGCCAGCAGTGAACTAACAGAGACACTCTATGGCTACACCTTC. It encodes CASSELTETLYGYTF.